One TCR beta chain is described in this entry. TCRdb fed the RT-PCR reads into MiXCR, producing one record per CDR3 protein. The table shows hundreds of thousands of distinct CDR3 sequences, with about a sixth occurring only once. The record originates from a study of patients and donors after allogeneic stem cell transplantation. Germline-derived CDR1 and CDR2 are DFQATT and SNEGSKA (reference sequence). The germline V and J ends were trimmed by 0 bases and 4 bases, with 14 bases remaining between them. The CDR3 covers 15 residues. Specimen: blood, either unsorted or a sorted T cell fraction (not recorded which). This sequence originates from a human donor who was either an allogeneic HSCT recipient or a stem cell or donor lymphocyte infusion donor (not recorded which). It is not recorded whose cells these are; they may come from a transplant donor. The V gene is TRBV20-1, the J gene TRBJ2-3; either TRBD1 or TRBD2 may supply D (5 bases each). The CDR3, as DNA: TGCAGTGCTAGAGATCGCAGGAGAGGGGCAGATACGCAGTATTTT. It translates to CSARDRRRGADTQYF.